This is a list of T cell receptor beta chains from one sample in a study of graft-versus-host responses after intestinal transplantation. Some clones are missing from TCRdb's copy, which holds only in-frame ones; the method was immunoSEQ multiplex PCR. This sample has around 96,000 clones, with 92% found just once. The antigens for these receptors are not known. This specimen consisted of unstimulated CD4+ T cells sorted from spleen or lymph node cells, obtained before intestinal transplant. The receptors shown here come from a human donor who received an intestinal transplant. CDR3s include the opening cysteine and the closing phenylalanine or tryptophan. A D gene is named only where the DNA matches it firmly. Rows may omit the clone size; those that give it use once, few, many or a size class.

d_gene: NA; abundance: NA; v_gene: TRBV5-1; j_gene: TRBJ1-6; CDR3nt: TGCGCCAGCAGCTCGACAGATTATAATTCACCCCTCCACTTT; CDR3aa: CASSSTDYNSPLHF
d_gene: NA; abundance: once; v_gene: TRBV6-1; j_gene: TRBJ1-1; CDR3nt: TGTGCCAGCGGGGGGTGGGCTCACACTGAAGCTTTCTTT; CDR3aa: CASGGWAHTEAFF
d_gene: TRBD1; abundance: NA; v_gene: TRBV7-3; j_gene: TRBJ1-6; CDR3nt: TGTGCCAGCAGCGTGAGGGGACAGATGAATAATTCACCCCTCCACTTT; CDR3aa: CASSVRGQMNNSPLHF
d_gene: TRBD2; abundance: few; v_gene: TRBV5-1; j_gene: TRBJ2-3; CDR3nt: TGCGCCAGCAGCTTGGTAGGCGGTAGCGGGAGAGGGGGCACAGATACGCAGTATTTT; CDR3aa: CASSLVGGSGRGGTDTQYF
d_gene: TRBD1; abundance: few; v_gene: TRBV6-1; j_gene: TRBJ1-1; CDR3nt: TGTGCCAGCAGCCGGATGGGACAGACCACTGAAGCTTTCTTT; CDR3aa: CASSRMGQTTEAFF
d_gene: TRBD1; abundance: once; v_gene: TRBV19; j_gene: TRBJ1-1; CDR3nt: TGTGCCAGTAGTCCTCGGACAGGGGGGAGCAACACTGAAGCTTTCTTT; CDR3aa: CASSPRTGGSNTEAFF
d_gene: TRBD2; abundance: NA; v_gene: TRBV6-1; j_gene: TRBJ2-4; CDR3nt: TGTGCCAGCAGTGACACCACTAGCGGCTATTTAGCCAAAAACATTCAGTACTTC; CDR3aa: CASSDTTSGYLAKNIQYF
d_gene: NA; abundance: NA; v_gene: TRBV6-1; j_gene: TRBJ1-6; CDR3nt: TGTGCCAGCAGTGAAGCAACAGCTACCTATAATTCACCCCTCCACTTT; CDR3aa: CASSEATATYNSPLHF
d_gene: TRBD1; abundance: NA; v_gene: TRBV29-1; j_gene: TRBJ2-3; CDR3nt: TGCAGCGTCCTTATTGAGGGGGCGGCAGATACGCAGTATTTT; CDR3aa: CSVLIEGAADTQYF
d_gene: NA; abundance: NA; v_gene: TRBV18; j_gene: TRBJ1-4; CDR3nt: TGTGCCAGCTCACAGGGACAAAAGGGTGACGGAGAAAAACTGTTTTTT; CDR3aa: CASSQGQKGDGEKLFF
d_gene: TRBD1; abundance: NA; v_gene: TRBV5-1; j_gene: TRBJ1-2; CDR3nt: TGCGCCAGCCGACCCGGGACAGGGGCCCATGGCTACACCTTC; CDR3aa: CASRPGTGAHGYTF
d_gene: TRBD2; abundance: NA; v_gene: TRBV5-4; j_gene: TRBJ2-5; CDR3nt: TGTGCCAGCAGCTTGGTAGCGGGGGGGGAGGAGACCCAGTACTTC; CDR3aa: CASSLVAGGEETQYF
d_gene: TRBD1; abundance: once; v_gene: TRBV10-3; j_gene: TRBJ1-5; CDR3nt: TGTGCCATCAGAGACGGAGGGACAGCCGATAATCAGCCCCAGCATTTT; CDR3aa: CAIRDGGTADNQPQHF
d_gene: NA; abundance: NA; v_gene: TRBV7-9; j_gene: TRBJ2-7; CDR3nt: TGTGCCAGCAGCTTAGAAACCTACTACGAGCAGTACTTC; CDR3aa: CASSLETYYEQYF
d_gene: TRBD1; abundance: NA; v_gene: TRBV28; j_gene: TRBJ1-1; CDR3nt: TGTGCCAGCAGTTTAGGGGGACAGGGGCTCAGTGAAGCTTTCTTT; CDR3aa: CASSLGGQGLSEAFF
d_gene: NA; abundance: once; v_gene: TRBV6-5; j_gene: TRBJ2-3; CDR3nt: TGTGCCAGCAGTCAGACACGATTGGGCACAGATACGCAGTATTTT; CDR3aa: CASSQTRLGTDTQYF
d_gene: NA; abundance: NA; v_gene: TRBV29-1; j_gene: TRBJ2-2; CDR3nt: TGCAGCGCCTCCAGATCGGCGCAGGGCACCGGGGAGCTGTTTTTT; CDR3aa: CSASRSAQGTGELFF
d_gene: TRBD2; abundance: NA; v_gene: TRBV6-4; j_gene: TRBJ2-1; CDR3nt: TGTGCCAGCAGCCTGACTAGCGGGAGGGTTGGTGAGCAGTTCTTC; CDR3aa: CASSLTSGRVGEQFF
d_gene: TRBD1; abundance: NA; v_gene: TRBV11-3; j_gene: TRBJ2-5; CDR3nt: TGTGCCAGCAGCTTAGTCAGGGGGCGGGAAGAGACCCAGTACTTC; CDR3aa: CASSLVRGREETQYF
d_gene: NA; abundance: NA; v_gene: TRBV27; j_gene: TRBJ1-6; CDR3nt: TGTGCCATCAAACCGGACAGAGGCATAGATTCACCCCTCCACTTT; CDR3aa: CAIKPDRGIDSPLHF
d_gene: TRBD2; abundance: NA; v_gene: TRBV6-1; j_gene: TRBJ2-3; CDR3nt: TGTGCCAGCAGTGAACTGAGACTAGCGGGAGATACGCAGTATTTT; CDR3aa: CASSELRLAGDTQYF
d_gene: NA; abundance: NA; v_gene: TRBV5-1; j_gene: TRBJ2-7; CDR3nt: TGCGCCAGCAGCCCGATGGCGGGGAAAAGCTCCTACGAGCAGTACTTC; CDR3aa: CASSPMAGKSSYEQYF
d_gene: TRBD1; abundance: NA; v_gene: TRBV18; j_gene: TRBJ1-1; CDR3nt: TGTGCCAGCTCACTAGGGACAGGGGGAGTCACTGAAGCTTTCTTT; CDR3aa: CASSLGTGGVTEAFF
d_gene: TRBD2; abundance: NA; v_gene: TRBV7-9; j_gene: TRBJ2-5; CDR3nt: TGTGCCAGCAGCCCCAACGGACTAGCGGGAGCAGAGACCCAGTACTTC; CDR3aa: CASSPNGLAGAETQYF
d_gene: TRBD1; abundance: NA; v_gene: TRBV5-1; j_gene: TRBJ2-6; CDR3nt: TGCGCCAGCAGCACAACGACAGGGGCTGGGGCCAACGTCCTGACTTTC; CDR3aa: CASSTTTGAGANVLTF
d_gene: NA; abundance: NA; v_gene: TRBV5-6; j_gene: TRBJ2-1; CDR3nt: TGTGCCAGCGACCGGCGGGACATTTATTGGGAGGGGCAGTTCTTC; CDR3aa: CASDRRDIYWEGQFF
d_gene: NA; abundance: NA; v_gene: TRBV7-8; j_gene: TRBJ1-1; CDR3nt: TGTGCCAGCAGCCACAACCGACAGCTAACTGAAGCTTTCTTT; CDR3aa: CASSHNRQLTEAFF
d_gene: TRBD2; abundance: NA; v_gene: TRBV4-2; j_gene: TRBJ2-7; CDR3nt: TGTGCCAGCAGCCGTCTGACTAGCGGGACCTCCTACGAGCAGTACTTC; CDR3aa: CASSRLTSGTSYEQYF
d_gene: NA; abundance: NA; v_gene: TRBV6-5; j_gene: TRBJ1-6; CDR3nt: TGTGCCAGCAGTTACCCGGGAGGGGACTCACCCCTCCACTTT; CDR3aa: CASSYPGGDSPLHF
d_gene: NA; abundance: NA; v_gene: TRBV5-1; j_gene: TRBJ2-3; CDR3nt: TGCGCCAGCAGCTTGGTTACTAGCACAGATACGCAGTATTTT; CDR3aa: CASSLVTSTDTQYF
d_gene: TRBD1; abundance: NA; v_gene: TRBV28; j_gene: TRBJ2-7; CDR3nt: TGTGCCAGCAGTCTGGGACAGAGTCCCTACGAGCAGTACTTC; CDR3aa: CASSLGQSPYEQYF
d_gene: NA; abundance: few; v_gene: TRBV5-1; j_gene: TRBJ1-6; CDR3nt: TGCGCCAGCAGTTTTACAGGCGTCAATTCACCCCTCCACTTT; CDR3aa: CASSFTGVNSPLHF
d_gene: TRBD2; abundance: NA; v_gene: TRBV15; j_gene: TRBJ2-7; CDR3nt: TGTGCCACCAGCAGAGCGACTAGCGGTTACGAGCAGTACTTC; CDR3aa: CATSRATSGYEQYF
d_gene: TRBD2; abundance: NA; v_gene: TRBV7-9; j_gene: TRBJ2-2; CDR3nt: TGTGCCAGCAGCCTGGGGACTAGCGTGGCCGGGGAGCTGTTTTTT; CDR3aa: CASSLGTSVAGELFF
d_gene: TRBD2; abundance: NA; v_gene: TRBV5-1; j_gene: TRBJ2-7; CDR3nt: TGCGCCAGCAGCCGGCAAGACTGGACTAGCGGGGGTTACCCCTACGAGCAGTACTTC; CDR3aa: CASSRQDWTSGGYPYEQYF
d_gene: NA; abundance: once; v_gene: TRBV10-3; j_gene: TRBJ2-1; CDR3nt: TGTGCCATCAGTAGCGGCCTATTACAGTTCTTC; CDR3aa: CAISSGLLQFF
d_gene: NA; abundance: NA; v_gene: TRBV2; j_gene: TRBJ2-5; CDR3nt: TGTGCCAGCAGTGACCCGGGATTGGTGGAAGAGACCCAGTACTTC; CDR3aa: CASSDPGLVEETQYF
d_gene: NA; abundance: NA; v_gene: TRBV2; j_gene: TRBJ1-2; CDR3nt: TGTGCCAGCAGTGAAGACATGGCTTATGGCTACACCTTC; CDR3aa: CASSEDMAYGYTF
d_gene: TRBD1; abundance: NA; v_gene: TRBV5-6; j_gene: TRBJ1-3; CDR3nt: TGTGCCAGCAGCAGGACAGGGGGAAACACCATATATTTT; CDR3aa: CASSRTGGNTIYF
d_gene: TRBD1; abundance: NA; v_gene: TRBV6-5; j_gene: TRBJ1-2; CDR3nt: TGTGCCAGCAGAAAAGGGACAGGGAGGGGGTATGGCTACACCTTC; CDR3aa: CASRKGTGRGYGYTF
d_gene: TRBD2; abundance: NA; v_gene: TRBV28; j_gene: TRBJ2-7; CDR3nt: TGTGCCAGCAGTTTGATCGGTGTGGGGACTAGAGCGGCGCAGTACTTC; CDR3aa: CASSLIGVGTRAAQYF
d_gene: TRBD1; abundance: NA; v_gene: TRBV6-6; j_gene: TRBJ2-7; CDR3nt: TGTGCCAGCAGCCCGGGACAGGATTCCTACGAGCAGTACTTC; CDR3aa: CASSPGQDSYEQYF
d_gene: TRBD2; abundance: NA; v_gene: TRBV14; j_gene: TRBJ2-3; CDR3nt: TGTGCCAGCAGCCGCCTTGGGGCGGGAGACACAGATACGCAGTATTTT; CDR3aa: CASSRLGAGDTDTQYF
d_gene: TRBD1; abundance: NA; v_gene: TRBV18; j_gene: TRBJ1-2; CDR3nt: TGTGCCAGCTCACCACGAAGACAGGGCTATGGCTACACCTTC; CDR3aa: CASSPRRQGYGYTF
d_gene: TRBD1; abundance: once; v_gene: TRBV2; j_gene: TRBJ1-5; CDR3nt: TGTGCCAGCAGTGAACTCCCCCCTTCCTCTACAGGGGGTGACAATCAGCCCCAGCATTTT; CDR3aa: CASSELPPSSTGGDNQPQHF
d_gene: NA; abundance: NA; v_gene: TRBV7-9; j_gene: TRBJ2-7; CDR3nt: TGTGCCAGCAGCTTCAGCAGGGCCACCGTAAGCTCCTACGAGCAGTACTTC; CDR3aa: CASSFSRATVSSYEQYF
d_gene: NA; abundance: few; v_gene: TRBV2; j_gene: TRBJ1-2; CDR3nt: TGTGCCAGCAGTGGCCGACGGGGGGGAAACTATGGCTACACCTTC; CDR3aa: CASSGRRGGNYGYTF
d_gene: TRBD2; abundance: NA; v_gene: TRBV5-1; j_gene: TRBJ2-3; CDR3nt: TGCGCCAGCAGCTTGGTACTAGCGGGAGATTCAGATACGCAGTATTTT; CDR3aa: CASSLVLAGDSDTQYF